The 18 T cell receptor beta chains below were found in one sample sequenced in a study of Graves' ophthalmopathy and Graves' hyperthyroidism. RNA transcripts were the template, and TCR beta CDR3 regions were amplified from them. HTBI primers were used in a first-round RT-PCR, which preceded a second-round multiplex PCR. TCRdb independently ran MiXCR on the multiplex PCR reads; one entry per CDR3 protein. The repertoire holds roughly 350,000 distinct CDR3 sequences, with about a sixth as singletons. The sequencing input was peripheral blood. The receptor source for this set is an adult woman with stable Graves' hyperthyroidism.

Here the CDR3 DNA reads TGTGCCAGCAGCTTAGCACAGGGAAGTCGGGCTGAAGCTTTCTTT. Translation gives CASSLAQGSRAEAFF. The chain has TRBV7-2 and TRBJ1-1; tentative D call: TRBD1 (6 bases). Deletions cut 0 bases from V and 6 bases from J, with 14 bases between. The CDR3 length is 15 residues. Germline V gives CDR1 SGHTA, CDR2 FQGNSA.

This clonotype was detected ten times or more. This rearrangement joins TRBV20-1 to TRBJ2-7, with TRBD1 matching over 9 bases. Germline CDR1 and CDR2: DFQATT and SNEGSKA (reference sequence). J gave up 4 bases and V 1 base, and 8 bases lay outside the gene matches. This CDR3 comprises 15 residues. CDR3 DNA: TGCAGTGCTAGAGGAGGGGGGACAGGGCTTTACGAGCAGTACTTC. Its translation is CSARGGGTGLYEQYF.

This clonotype has ten or more counts. The V gene is TRBV11-2, the J gene TRBJ2-7; maybe TRBD1 (6 bases). V lost 7 bases and J 7 bases, leaving 29 bases between the germline ends. This CDR3 region has 17 residues. Germline V gene sequence: CDR1 SGHAT, CDR2 FQNNGV. As DNA, the CDR3 is TGTGCCAGCACCAAGGGGTGGGGGCGCGAACCTTTAGGGGAGCAGTACTTC. The encoded protein is CASTKGWGREPLGEQYF.

This clonotype was detected ten times or more. The chain uses TRBV2 and TRBJ2-7; D is undetermined. V shed 8 bases and J shed 6 bases, with 8 bases lying between them. Germline V gene data show CDR1 as SNHLY and CDR2 as FYNNEI. CDR3 size: 10 residues. The CDR3 DNA is TGTGCCAGCGTGAAGGTCGAGCAGTACTTC. Translated: CASVKVEQYF.

The chain uses TRBV19 and TRBJ2-6; 9 bases map to TRBD1. The CDR3 covers 17 residues. Germline lookup yields CDR1 LNHDA and CDR2 SQIVND (reference sequence). V lost 6 bases, J lost 0 bases, and 6 bases stayed unmatched. CDR3 region: CASSWDRVVSGANVLTF. CDR3 coding DNA: TGTGCCAGTAGCTGGGACAGGGTGGTCTCTGGGGCCAACGTCCTGACTTTC.

The V gene is TRBV12-3 or TRBV12-4, the J gene TRBJ1-2; no firm D call. The CDR3 totals 13 residues. The V end lost 6 bases, the J end lost 4 bases, and 12 bases lay between the germline ends. For the CDR3, the DNA is TGTGCCAGCAGCCCGTCATGGGGCTATGGCTACACCTTC. Protein product: CASSPSWGYGYTF.

This rearrangement joins TRBV29-1 to TRBJ2-3; the D gene is possibly TRBD2 (5 bases). Trimming pared 4 bases from V and 2 bases from J, leaving 13 bases between. CDR3 length: 14 residues. CDR1 is SQVTM, CDR2 ANQGSEA, per germline. The CDR3 sequence is CSVGFGLSTDTQYF. The CDR3 DNA sequence: TGCAGCGTTGGGTTCGGACTTTCCACAGATACGCAGTATTTT.

As regards this clonotype: Mismatch with germline at one junction end may stem from a read error. This chain connects TRBV28 to TRBJ2-4; unclear D gene. Looked up from germline, CDR1 is MDHEN and CDR2 is SYDVKM. The CDR3 totals 15 residues. This CDR3 reads CASSFSEFGKNIKYF. The CDR3 nucleotides read TGTGCCAGCAGTTTTTCGGAGTTCGGCAAAAACATTAAGTACTTC.

This clonotype was found many times. The CDR3 DNA reads TGTGCCAGCAGTTACGGGGGCCGAAACATTCAGTACTTC. Translated: CASSYGGRNIQYF. The chain carries TRBV6-2 or TRBV6-3 and TRBJ2-4, with TRBD1 as a possible D gene (6 bases). CDR3 length equals 13 residues. The V gene lost 2 bases and the J gene lost 6 bases, with 8 bases spanning the gap. The germline V gene has CDR1 MNHEY and CDR2 SVGEGT.

This clonotype was recorded at least ten times. The chain joins TRBV19 to TRBJ1-2; D gene ambiguous. Trimming stripped 4 bases from V and 4 bases from J, with 10 bases between. This CDR3 is 13 amino acids long. Per the germline V gene, CDR1 is LNHDA and CDR2 is SQIVND (reference sequence). The CDR3 loop is CASSNFGSYGYTF. The CDR3 bases are TGTGCCAGTAGTAATTTCGGATCCTATGGCTACACCTTC.

The J gene is TRBJ2-7, the V gene TRBV20-1; the match to TRBD1 covers 7 bases. This CDR3 has 15 residues. Per germline, CDR1 DFQATT and CDR2 SNEGSKA (reference sequence). V was clipped by 3 bases and J by 3 bases; unmatched bases: 11. The CDR3: CSASRSPGTDYEQYF. The CDR3 bases are TGCAGTGCTAGTCGCTCCCCCGGGACAGACTACGAGCAGTACTTC.

The table lists this clonotype with many counts. The V and J genes are TRBV20-1 and TRBJ2-2; D not certain. Germline loops: CDR1 DFQATT, CDR2 SNEGSKA (reference sequence). The CDR3 is 13 amino acids. V lost 1 base to trimming and J lost 1 base, with 4 bases between them. The CDR3 protein is CSARGGNTGELFF. CDR3 nucleotides: TGCAGTGCTAGAGGAGGGAACACCGGGGAGCTGTTTTTT.

This clonotype occurred many times. V is TRBV5-1 and J is TRBJ2-4; the match to TRBD2 covers 10 bases. The length of the CDR3 is 15 residues. The V and J ends lost 0 bases and 7 bases, in that order; junction bases with no gene match: 4. Germline V gene sequence: CDR1 SGHRS, CDR2 YFSETQ. The CDR3 is CASSLAASGSNIQYF. In nucleotides, the CDR3 is TGCGCCAGCAGCTTGGCCGCTAGCGGGAGTAACATTCAGTACTTC.

This clonotype was counted a single time. V and J are TRBV6-2 or TRBV6-3 and TRBJ1-1; no firm D call. This CDR3 has 15 residues. Per the germline V gene, CDR1 is MNHEY and CDR2 is SVGEGT. V gave up 2 bases and J gave up 4 bases, with 14 bases separating them. CDR3 coding DNA: TGTGCCAGCAGTTACAAGGCCCCGGCCTTCACTGAAGCTTTCTTT. It is translated as CASSYKAPAFTEAFF.

This clonotype was seen repeatedly, ten times or more. The rearrangement links TRBV12-3 or TRBV12-4 to TRBJ1-2; 8 nucleotides agree with TRBD1. After removal of 1 base from V and 3 bases from J, the junction contained 4 bases not matched to a gene. This CDR3 is 15 amino acids long. The CDR3 DNA reads as TGTGCCAGCAGTTTAGTCCAGGGGGCATACTATGGCTACACCTTC. Translation: CASSLVQGAYYGYTF.

The CDR3 DNA sequence: TGCGCCAGCAGCCAAGGAGTGGGAACCTACGAGCAGTACTTC. Protein product: CASSQGVGTYEQYF. The rearrangement links TRBV4-1 to TRBJ2-7; the D is unclear. Trimming cost V 1 base and J 2 bases, with 9 bases left between them. The CDR3 runs to 14 residues. Germline V gene lookup returns CDR1 MGHRA and CDR2 YSYEKL.

At least ten counts were recorded for this clonotype. V and J are TRBV30 and TRBJ2-7, with D hard to call. The CDR3 has 13 residues. Germline CDR1 GTSNPN, CDR2 SVGIG (reference sequence). V was cut by 2 bases and J by 2 bases, with 10 bases left in between. The CDR3 here is CAWSYGPAYEQYF. The CDR3 DNA follows: TGTGCCTGGAGTTATGGGCCTGCCTACGAGCAGTACTTC.

In its sample, this clonotype was seen many times. This chain joins TRBV12-3 or TRBV12-4 and TRBJ2-5, with D possibly TRBD1 on 5 matching bases. This CDR3 region has 17 residues. The germline V and J ends were trimmed by 3 bases and 3 bases, with 20 bases remaining between them. CDR3 nucleotides: TGTGCCAGCAGTTTTTTTGCACGAGAGACAGAGAAAGAGACCCAGTACTTC. This translates into CASSFFARETEKETQYF.